This TCR beta chain was profiled in a study of cytomegalovirus exposure and HLA in healthy donors. Study-level information: Most genotyped donors, around four fifths of about 400, had Caucasian-associated genetic ancestry.

CDR3 length: 14 residues. V lost 0 bases and J lost 7, with 12 bases in between. CDR1 and CDR2 from the germline V gene are LGHNA and YSLEER. In the PCR, 60 Vbeta and 13 Jbeta primers were used. TCRdb's table, derived via immunoSEQ multiplex PCR, lists solely in-frame clones and lacks some. This table holds some 200,000 clones, 70% to 85% found once. With respect to this clone: The antigen remains unidentified.

Regarding the study as a whole: The authors judged a highly shared variant cluster likely a sequencing artifact. As a later analysis showed, a missense DCLRE1C variant was linked to trimming of TCR beta V- and J-genes. Later on, an analysis tied 15,000 to 20,000 TCR beta sequences to HLA alleles at 0.05 false discovery rate.

This TCR was sampled from a boy aged 2-15 years in good health and CMV-seronegative. Material: PBMCs. The V gene is TRBV4-3, the J gene TRBJ1-2; D remains unclear. The CDR3 nucleotides read TGCGCCAGCAGCCAAGATCAACCGGCGGGTGGCTACACCTTC. Translated: CASSQDQPAGGYTF.